This T cell receptor beta chain was identified during a study of shared clonotypes between healthy human individuals. Study-level background: Used for every donor were three CD4 naive, three CD4 memory, two CD8 naive and one CD8 memory plate. Whole-study findings and limits: Larger richness was generally estimated for naive than memory subsets.

To note about this clone: Its antigen is unidentified.

Measured with immunoSEQ multiplex PCR; TCRdb has only the in-frame clones, and not every one. The sample carries some 1 million clones, 75% recorded once. None of the donors, who were healthy HIV-negative adults, had recently had acute infections or vaccinations. A split of CD4+ cells into CD45RA+ naive and CD45RA-negative memory subsets was performed. The source of this sequence is a man between 18 and 35 years old in good health. The sample was memory CD4+ T cells sorted from blood. Regarding subset: CD45RA-negative fraction.

CDR3 nucleotides: TGTGCCAGCACCGGGGGGGCTAGCGTCACCGGGGAGCTGTTTTTT. Encoded protein: CASTGGASVTGELFF. V and J are TRBV5-6 and TRBJ2-2, with TRBD2 identical over 8 bases. Germline V gene sequence: CDR1 SGHDT, CDR2 YYEEEE. The CDR3 covers 15 residues. The trim removed 6 bases at V and 4 bases at J, leaving 8 bases unmatched.